This T cell receptor (beta chain) was documented in a study of long-term antiretroviral therapy in people with HIV. At least one PBMC sample before ART and at least two after were required. There were roughly 0.9-11 million cryopreserved PBMC in the samples before DNA extraction. The assay, immunoSEQ v3.0, was run at survey level. Profiling relied on immunoSEQ multiplex PCR, and the TCRdb table lists in-frame clones only, not all of them. The sample records 20,000 to 25,000 clones, approximately 82% being singletons. Germline lookup yields CDR1 SGHAT and CDR2 FQNNGV. V was cut by 4 bases and J by 2 bases, with 8 bases left in between. This CDR3 contains 14 residues.

This chain uses TRBV11-2 with TRBJ2-2; D is undetermined. The specimen was unsorted PBMCs, collected 0.2 years after starting antiretroviral therapy. The origin of this receptor is a woman younger than 45 with HIV. The CDR3 reads CASSSSRNTGELFF. CDR3 sequence (DNA): TGTGCCAGCAGCTCCTCGAGAAACACCGGGGAGCTGTTTTTT.